This TCR beta chain was obtained from a study of T cell repertoires in cytomegalovirus infection. Overall study context: Both CMV infection and a matching HLA type were indicated by public TCR beta signatures.

TCRdb passed the reads through MiXCR, listing each CDR3 protein once. The sample has some 920,000 distinct CDR3 sequences; roughly 30% are singletons. Germline CDR1 and CDR2: WNHNN and SYGVQD (reference sequence). The CDR3 contains 16 residues. The trim removed 5 bases at V and 4 bases at J, leaving 6 bases unmatched. On this clonotype: The target antigen is unknown.

The sequence was obtained from a human donor in good health (CMV status not recorded). Some clones in this sample may be carry-over from other donors' samples. The chain links TRBV10-1 to TRBJ2-5; 14 nucleotides align to TRBD2. This sample comprised cultured CD8+ T cells from PBMCs, obtained from culture after CMV antigen stimulation. The CDR3 is CASSYGLAGGLETQYF. CDR3 DNA: TGCGCCAGCAGTTACGGACTAGCGGGGGGTCTAGAGACCCAGTACTTC.